A single sample gave rise to the 32 T cell receptor beta chains below, sequenced in a study of immune evolution from preneoplasia to lung adenocarcinoma. Only in-frame clones appear in the TCRdb table, and some are missing; sequencing was by immunoSEQ multiplex PCR. The sample yields fewer than 7,500 clones, around 80% seen once. Sequencing used FFPE adjacent normal lung tissue. These receptors were collected from a person aged 70 to 80 with lung adenocarcinoma.

This chain links TRBV6-6 with TRBJ1-4; D ambiguous. V dropped 7 bases and J dropped 7 bases, with 16 bases sitting between them. The germline V gene has CDR1 MNHNY and CDR2 SVGAGI (reference sequence). The CDR3 loop spans 14 amino acids. CDR3 sequence reads: CASTVRIGSEKLFF. Written as DNA, the CDR3 is TGTGCCAGCACCGTCCGCATTGGCAGTGAAAAACTGTTTTTT.

This rearrangement joins TRBV5-1 to TRBJ2-7, with TRBD1 matching over 11 bases. V lost 0 bases and J lost 4; bases outside the gene matches: 6. This CDR3 has 16 residues. CDR1 SGHRS and CDR2 YFSETQ come from the germline V gene. CDR3 DNA sequence: TGCGCCAGCAGCTTGGGGAGGACAGGGGGCTTATACGAGCAGTACTTC. Translated: CASSLGRTGGLYEQYF.

This chain uses TRBV7-2 with TRBJ1-1; TRBD1 aligns across 7 bases. Germline V gene lookup returns CDR1 SGHTA and CDR2 FQGNSA. The length of the CDR3 is 14 residues. Trimming cost V 3 bases and J 4 bases; bases outside gene matches: 5. CDR3 region: CASSFTWDSTEAFF. CDR3 in DNA: TGTGCCAGCAGCTTTACATGGGACAGCACTGAAGCTTTCTTT.

CDR3 loop: CASSRVGGLGDEQFF. CDR3 in DNA: TGTGCCAGCAGCCGCGTGGGAGGCCTGGGGGATGAGCAGTTCTTC. The genes are TRBV7-9 and TRBJ2-1; tentative D call: TRBD2 (6 bases). Germline V CDR1 and CDR2: SEHNR, FQNEAQ (reference sequence). V gave up 5 bases and J gave up 8 bases, with 19 bases separating them. The CDR3 length is 15 residues.

This chain joins TRBV5-4 and TRBJ1-4, with no clear D. This CDR3 contains 13 residues. Trimming stripped 2 bases from V and 5 bases from J, with 7 bases between. Germline CDR1 reads SGHNT; CDR2 reads YYREEE (reference sequence). This chain's CDR3 is CASSFKGNEKLFF. In nucleotides, the CDR3 is TGTGCCAGCAGCTTCAAGGGAAATGAAAAACTGTTTTTT.

The genes are TRBV28 and TRBJ2-3, with a weak D call TRBD1 (5 bases). Trimming pared 5 bases from V and 3 bases from J, leaving 9 bases between. Germline CDR1 MDHEN, CDR2 SYDVKM. The CDR3 has 13 amino acids. The CDR3: CASSAPGTDTQYF. The CDR3 DNA reads as TGTGCCAGCAGTGCCCCAGGGACAGATACGCAGTATTTT.

V and J are TRBV28 and TRBJ1-5; no clear D gene. Trimming left V 2 bases short and J 7 bases short, with 6 bases between. The CDR3 length is 12 residues. CDR1 and CDR2 (germline): MDHEN, SYDVKM. This CDR3 is CASSLNHQPQHF. CDR3 in DNA: TGTGCCAGCAGTTTAAACCACCAGCCCCAGCATTTT.

V usage is TRBV5-4 and J usage is TRBJ2-7; 10 bases agree with TRBD2. The CDR3 consists of 15 residues. CDR1 and CDR2 (germline): SGHNT, YYREEE (reference sequence). V shed 2 bases and J 4 bases; nucleotides not matched to a gene: 6. The CDR3 spells CASSFASGSTYEQYF. In DNA, the CDR3 is TGTGCCAGCAGCTTTGCTAGCGGGAGTACTTACGAGCAGTACTTC.

The CDR3 DNA sequence: TGTGCCAGCACCCCAGCTCCGGCGGTAGAGTCTGGAAACACCATATATTTT. It yields the protein CASTPAPAVESGNTIYF. The chain couples TRBV18 to TRBJ1-3; no definite D call. Germline values: CDR1 KGHSH, CDR2 LQKENI. The length of the CDR3 is 17 residues. Deletions cut 8 bases from V and 1 base from J, with 21 bases between.

The DNA of the CDR3 is TGTGCCAGCAGGTCCCCGGGACAGGGTTCGGGCTATGGCTACACCTTC. It specifies CASRSPGQGSGYGYTF. The chain links TRBV7-2 to TRBJ1-2, with 9 positions matching TRBD1. This CDR3 region has 16 residues. V lost 6 bases to trimming and J lost 4 bases; unmatched junction nucleotides: 12. Germline CDR1 reads SGHTA; CDR2 reads FQGNSA.

This clone was recorded only once. The gene calls are TRBV7-9 and TRBJ1-1, with 9 bases matching TRBD1. After removal of 6 bases from V and 4 bases from J, the junction contained 3 bases not matched to a gene. Germline V gives CDR1 SEHNR, CDR2 FQNEAQ (reference sequence). The CDR3 loop spans 13 amino acids. This CDR3 reads CASRRGQGTEAFF. DNA for the CDR3: TGTGCCAGCAGACGGGGACAGGGCACTGAAGCTTTCTTT.

The CDR3 nucleotides are TGTGCCAGCAGCCAAAAGTTGGGGCCGACTGAAGCTTTCTTT. It translates to CASSQKLGPTEAFF. The rearrangement links TRBV6-5 to TRBJ1-1, with D perhaps matching TRBD1 (5 bases). This CDR3 region has 14 residues. Trimming pared 6 bases from V and 5 bases from J, leaving 16 bases between. CDR1 MNHEY and CDR2 SVGAGI come from the germline V gene.

The CDR3: CSARDSGTQYF. The CDR3 nucleotides read TGCAGTGCTAGAGATTCGGGGACCCAGTACTTC. The gene calls are TRBV20-1 and TRBJ2-5; D is uncertain. Trimming took 0 bases from V and 7 from J, leaving 6 bases between them. The CDR3 is 11 amino acids. Germline V gene sequence: CDR1 DFQATT, CDR2 SNEGSKA (reference sequence).

The V and J genes are TRBV6-5 and TRBJ1-2; no clear D gene. The V and J ends lost 0 bases and 4 bases respectively, with 12 bases between them. This CDR3 comprises 15 residues. Germline V gives CDR1 MNHEY, CDR2 SVGAGI. The CDR3 protein is CASSYSATQPYGYTF. The CDR3 DNA is TGTGCCAGCAGTTACTCGGCAACGCAGCCCTATGGCTACACCTTC.

The chain recombines TRBV6-5 with TRBJ1-2; no reliable D call. There are 14 residues in the CDR3. The V end was cut by 5 bases, the J end by 8 bases, with 18 bases between. Germline V gene data show CDR1 as MNHEY and CDR2 as SVGAGI. The chain's CDR3 is CASSEGQPSRGYTF. DNA for the CDR3: TGTGCCAGCAGTGAAGGGCAGCCCTCCAGGGGCTACACCTTC.

This clone showed up just once. The CDR3 spells CASSLDRGSEQYF. CDR3 nucleotides: TGTGCCAGCAGCTTGGACAGGGGGTCTGAGCAGTACTTC. J is TRBJ2-7 and V is TRBV7-3; 10 nucleotides align to TRBD1. Trimming cost V 3 bases and J 7 bases; bases outside gene matches: 3. The germline gives CDR1 SGHTA, CDR2 FQGTGA. This CDR3 is 13 amino acids long.

V usage is TRBV30 and J usage is TRBJ1-2, with D unclear. V was cut by 0 bases and J by 2 bases, with 10 bases left in between. The CDR3 has 14 amino acids. Germline V gene lookup returns CDR1 GTSNPN and CDR2 SVGIG (reference sequence). The CDR3 region has the DNA TGTGCCTGGAGTGTCGGCGGCAAGAACTATGGCTACACCTTC. It codes for CAWSVGGKNYGYTF.

The gene calls are TRBV5-1 and TRBJ2-1; 10 bases line up with TRBD2. J lost 2 bases, V lost 4 bases, and 6 bases had no gene match. The germline V gene encodes CDR1 SGHRS and CDR2 YFSETQ. CDR3 length: 16 amino acids. In DNA form, the CDR3 reads TGCGCCAGCAGCCTCTTAGCGGGGGGCGCCTACAATGAGCAGTTCTTC. Translated, it gives CASSLLAGGAYNEQFF.

CDR3 residues: CASKSTGGSSGGYTF. The CDR3 coding sequence is TGTGCCAGCAAATCGACAGGGGGCTCCTCTGGTGGCTACACCTTC. The rearrangement joins TRBV25-1 to TRBJ1-2, with 10 bases matching TRBD1. Germline trimming cut 7 bases from V and 7 bases from J; bases unmatched to any gene: 12. Germline CDR1 is MGHDK and CDR2 is SYGVNS. The CDR3 extends over 15 amino acids.

J is TRBJ2-7 and V is TRBV9, with unresolved D. Germline CDR1 is SGDLS and CDR2 is YYNGEE. The length of the CDR3 is 14 residues. The V and J ends lost 4 bases and 0 bases respectively, with 11 bases between them. The CDR3 here is CASSPSLGSYEQYF. In DNA, the CDR3 is TGTGCCAGCAGCCCAAGCCTAGGCTCCTACGAGCAGTACTTC.

The chain is built from TRBV28 and TRBJ2-7, with TRBD1 matching 7 bases. From germline, CDR1 is MDHEN and CDR2 SYDVKM. This CDR3 has 16 residues. V was pared by 5 bases and J by 2 bases, with 12 bases of the junction left unmatched. CDR3 amino acids: CASSLRPGTATYEQYF. Written as DNA, the CDR3 is TGTGCCAGCAGTCTCAGACCCGGGACAGCTACCTACGAGCAGTACTTC.

The V and J genes are TRBV19 and TRBJ1-5; the match to TRBD1 covers 8 bases. The CDR3 sequence is 16 residues long. Germline V lookup: CDR1 LNHDA, CDR2 SQIVND (reference sequence). Trimming took 1 base from V and 1 from J; bases not matched to a gene: 3. CDR3 nucleotides: TGTGCCAGTAGTATAGGACAGGGGATAAGCAATCAGCCCCAGCATTTT. Translation gives CASSIGQGISNQPQHF.

The rearrangement uses TRBV6-1 and TRBJ1-6, with a weak D call TRBD1 (6 bases). V was trimmed by 3 bases and J by 7 bases, leaving 13 bases between them. Germline CDR1 reads MNHNS; CDR2 reads SASEGT. This CDR3 region has 15 residues. The CDR3 spells CASSDQDSRNSPLHF. The CDR3 DNA reads as TGTGCCAGCAGTGACCAGGACAGCAGGAATTCACCCCTCCACTTT.

The V and J genes are TRBV5-1 and TRBJ2-1; 7 nucleotides align to TRBD2. The CDR3 length is 13 residues. Germline V gene lookup returns CDR1 SGHRS and CDR2 YFSETQ. The J segment lost 11 bases and the V segment lost 4 bases, leaving 9 bases of the junction unmatched. The CDR3 nucleotides read TGCGCCAGCAGCGAGCCGGGACTACCCAAGCAGTTCTTC. Amino acids: CASSEPGLPKQFF.

In nucleotides, the CDR3 is TGCGCCAGCAGCTTGGGTTTTTCGGGACAGGGGATAGATACGCAGTATTTT. Amino acid sequence: CASSLGFSGQGIDTQYF. The chain carries TRBV5-1 and TRBJ2-3, with TRBD1 matching over 10 bases. CDR3 size: 17 residues. J lost 5 bases, V lost 0 bases, and 9 bases had no gene match. The germline V gene encodes CDR1 SGHRS and CDR2 YFSETQ.

The genes are TRBV5-1 and TRBJ1-1; D not certain. CDR1 and CDR2 from the germline V gene are SGHRS and YFSETQ. The CDR3 runs 14 residues. With 0 bases removed from V and 5 bases from J, the gap between germline ends came to 11 bases. Written as DNA, the CDR3 is TGCGCCAGCAGCTTGGTGCAGGATCGGACTGAAGCTTTCTTT. It codes for CASSLVQDRTEAFF.

The chain recombines TRBV5-8 with TRBJ1-6; 9 bases line up with TRBD1. Trimming removed 4 bases from V and 7 bases from J; junction bases left unmatched: 9. The CDR3 spans 16 residues. Germline assignment: CDR1 SGHTS and CDR2 YDEGEE. The CDR3 DNA sequence: TGTGCCAGCAGCGGGGACAGGGCCCTTGGGAATTCACCCCTCCACTTT. Its translation is CASSGDRALGNSPLHF. The full variable domain, in which reference TRBV5-8 and TRBJ1-6 provide the parts outside the CDR3, is EAGVTQSPTHLIKTRGQQATLRCSPISGHTSVYWYQQALGLGLQFLLWYDEGEERNRGNFPPRFSGRQFPNYSSELNVNALELEDSALYLCASSGDRALGNSPLHFGNGTRLTVT.

The chain carries TRBV28 and TRBJ2-7; D ambiguous. CDR1 and CDR2 (germline): MDHEN, SYDVKM. This CDR3 has 11 residues. The ends were cut back, 4 bases at V and 6 bases at J, with 7 bases in the middle. The CDR3 region is CASSYPSEQYF. The DNA of the CDR3 is TGTGCCAGCAGTTACCCTAGCGAGCAGTACTTC.

The V gene is TRBV7-8, the J gene TRBJ2-3; no reliable D call. The CDR3 covers 17 residues. Per the germline V gene, CDR1 is SGHVS and CDR2 is FQNEAQ. V was shortened by 4 bases and J by 2 bases, with 19 bases between the two germline ends. CDR3: CASSSPGSSGFTDTQYF. The CDR3 DNA is TGTGCCAGCAGCTCCCCCGGGTCGTCTGGTTTCACAGATACGCAGTATTTT.

The rearrangement uses TRBV2 and TRBJ1-5, with TRBD1 as a possible D gene (6 bases). This CDR3 is 16 amino acids long. The V gene lost 3 bases and the J gene lost 7 bases, with 19 bases spanning the gap. Germline V gene lookup returns CDR1 SNHLY and CDR2 FYNNEI. This chain's CDR3 is CASSEWAGEVGQPQHF. CDR3 bases: TGTGCCAGCAGTGAGTGGGCAGGGGAGGTTGGGCAGCCCCAGCATTTT.

The chain uses TRBV30 and TRBJ1-1; possible D gene TRBD1, 6 bases. The CDR3 has 12 amino acids. Germline CDR1 is GTSNPN and CDR2 is SVGIG (reference sequence). The germline V and J ends were trimmed by 4 bases and 4 bases, with 10 bases remaining between them. DNA for the CDR3: TGTGCCTGGATGGGGGCCTTCACTGAAGCTTTCTTT. It encodes CAWMGAFTEAFF.

The V gene is TRBV19, the J gene TRBJ1-2, with 10 bases matching TRBD1. Germline assignment: CDR1 LNHDA and CDR2 SQIVND (reference sequence). This CDR3 region has 16 residues. Germline trimming cut 3 bases from V and 8 bases from J; bases unmatched to any gene: 12. The DNA for the CDR3 is TGTGCCAGTAGTATGGACCCGGGACAGGGGCTGCGCGGCTACACCTTC. Amino acids: CASSMDPGQGLRGYTF.